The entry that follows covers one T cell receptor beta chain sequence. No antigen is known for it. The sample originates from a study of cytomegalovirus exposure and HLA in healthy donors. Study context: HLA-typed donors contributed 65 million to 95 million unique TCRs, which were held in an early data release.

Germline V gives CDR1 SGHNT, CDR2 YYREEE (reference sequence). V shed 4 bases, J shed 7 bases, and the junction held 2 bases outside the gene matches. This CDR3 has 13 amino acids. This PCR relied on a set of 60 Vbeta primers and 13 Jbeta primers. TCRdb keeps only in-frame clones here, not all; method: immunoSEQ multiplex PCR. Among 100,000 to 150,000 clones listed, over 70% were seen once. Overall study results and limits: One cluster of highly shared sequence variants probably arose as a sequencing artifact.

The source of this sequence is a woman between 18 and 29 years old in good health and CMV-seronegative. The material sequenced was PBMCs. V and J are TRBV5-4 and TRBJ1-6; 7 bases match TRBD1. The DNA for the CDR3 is TGTGCCAGCAGCCTGGACAGGAATTCACCCCTCCACTTT. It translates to CASSLDRNSPLHF.